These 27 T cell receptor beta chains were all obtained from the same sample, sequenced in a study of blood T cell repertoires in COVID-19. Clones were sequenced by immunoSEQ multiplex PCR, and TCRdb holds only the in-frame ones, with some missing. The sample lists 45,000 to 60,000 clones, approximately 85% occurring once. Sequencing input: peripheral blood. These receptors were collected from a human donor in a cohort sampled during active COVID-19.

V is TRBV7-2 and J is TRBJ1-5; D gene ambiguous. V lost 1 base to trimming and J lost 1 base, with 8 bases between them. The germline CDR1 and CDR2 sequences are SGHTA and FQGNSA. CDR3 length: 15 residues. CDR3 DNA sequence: TGTGCCAGCAGCTTAGTCGGTGTAAGCAATCAGCCCCAGCATTTT. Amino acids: CASSLVGVSNQPQHF.

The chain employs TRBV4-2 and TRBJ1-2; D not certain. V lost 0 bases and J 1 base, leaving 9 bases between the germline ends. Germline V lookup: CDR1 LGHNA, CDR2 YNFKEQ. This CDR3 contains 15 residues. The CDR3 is CASSQDPTVNYGYTF. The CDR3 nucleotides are TGTGCCAGCAGCCAAGATCCTACAGTTAACTATGGCTACACCTTC.

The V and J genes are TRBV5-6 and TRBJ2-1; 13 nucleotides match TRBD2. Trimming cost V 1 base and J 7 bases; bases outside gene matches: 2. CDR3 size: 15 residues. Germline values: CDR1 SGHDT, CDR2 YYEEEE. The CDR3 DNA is TGTGCCAGCAGCTTGAAACTAGCGGGAGGGAATGAGCAGTTCTTC. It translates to CASSLKLAGGNEQFF.

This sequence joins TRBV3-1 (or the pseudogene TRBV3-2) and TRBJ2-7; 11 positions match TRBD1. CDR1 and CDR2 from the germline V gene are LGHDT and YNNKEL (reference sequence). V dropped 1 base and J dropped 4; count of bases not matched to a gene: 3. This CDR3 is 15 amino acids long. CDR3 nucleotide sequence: TGTGCCAGCAGCCAAGGGACAGGGGGCCAATACGAGCAGTACTTC. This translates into CASSQGTGGQYEQYF.

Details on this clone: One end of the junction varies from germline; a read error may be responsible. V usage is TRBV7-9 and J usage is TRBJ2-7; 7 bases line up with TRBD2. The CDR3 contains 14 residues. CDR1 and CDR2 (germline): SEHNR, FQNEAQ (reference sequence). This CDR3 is CASSLDGGAGDRDF. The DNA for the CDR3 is TGTGCCAGCAGCTTAGACGGAGGGGCGGGAGATCGGGACTTC. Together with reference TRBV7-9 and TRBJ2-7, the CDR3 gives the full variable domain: DTGVSQNPRHKITKRGQNVTFRCDPISEHNRLYWYRQTLGQGPEFLTYFQNEAQLEKSRLLSDRFSAERPKGSFSTLEIQRTEQGDSAMYLCASSLDGGAGDRDFGPGTRLTVT.

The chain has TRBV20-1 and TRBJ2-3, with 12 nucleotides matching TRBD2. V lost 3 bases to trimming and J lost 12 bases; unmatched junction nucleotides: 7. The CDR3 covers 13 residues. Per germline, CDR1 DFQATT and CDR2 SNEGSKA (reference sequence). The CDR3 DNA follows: TGCAGTGCTAGTTCCCCCGGACTAGCGGGACAGTATTTT. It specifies CSASSPGLAGQYF.

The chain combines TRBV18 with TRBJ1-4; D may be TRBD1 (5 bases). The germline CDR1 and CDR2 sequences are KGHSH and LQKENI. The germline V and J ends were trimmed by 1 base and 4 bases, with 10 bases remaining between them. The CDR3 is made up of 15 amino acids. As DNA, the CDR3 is TGTGCCAGCTCACCACAGGGGCCGATTAATGAAAAACTGTTTTTT. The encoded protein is CASSPQGPINEKLFF.

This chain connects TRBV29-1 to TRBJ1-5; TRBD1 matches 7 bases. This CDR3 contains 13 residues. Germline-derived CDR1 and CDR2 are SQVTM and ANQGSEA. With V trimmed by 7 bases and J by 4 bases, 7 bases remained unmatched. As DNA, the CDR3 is TGCAGCGCTTCAACAGGGGAGAATCAGCCCCAGCATTTT. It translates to CSASTGENQPQHF.

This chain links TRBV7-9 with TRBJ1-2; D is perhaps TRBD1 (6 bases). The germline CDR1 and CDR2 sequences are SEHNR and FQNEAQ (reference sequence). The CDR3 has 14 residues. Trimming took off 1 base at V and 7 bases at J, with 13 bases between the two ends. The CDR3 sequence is CASSLGGRLGGYTF. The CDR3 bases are TGTGCCAGCAGCTTAGGGGGGCGTTTGGGTGGCTACACCTTC. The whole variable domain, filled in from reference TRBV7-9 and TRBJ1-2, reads DTGVSQNPRHKITKRGQNVTFRCDPISEHNRLYWYRQTLGQGPEFLTYFQNEAQLEKSRLLSDRFSAERPKGSFSTLEIQRTEQGDSAMYLCASSLGGRLGGYTFGSGTRLTVV.

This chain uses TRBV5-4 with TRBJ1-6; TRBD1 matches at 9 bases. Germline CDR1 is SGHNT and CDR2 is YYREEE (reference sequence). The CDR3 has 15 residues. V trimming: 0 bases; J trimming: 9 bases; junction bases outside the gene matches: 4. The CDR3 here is CASSLDRDRVSPLHF. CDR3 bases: TGTGCCAGCAGCTTGGACCGGGACAGGGTTTCACCCCTCCACTTT.

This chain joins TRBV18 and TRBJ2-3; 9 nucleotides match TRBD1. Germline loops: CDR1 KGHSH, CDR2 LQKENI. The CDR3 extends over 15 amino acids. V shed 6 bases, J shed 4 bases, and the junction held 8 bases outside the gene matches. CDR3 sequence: CASSPGTGRADTQYF. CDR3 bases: TGTGCCAGCTCGCCCGGGACAGGGAGGGCAGATACGCAGTATTTT.

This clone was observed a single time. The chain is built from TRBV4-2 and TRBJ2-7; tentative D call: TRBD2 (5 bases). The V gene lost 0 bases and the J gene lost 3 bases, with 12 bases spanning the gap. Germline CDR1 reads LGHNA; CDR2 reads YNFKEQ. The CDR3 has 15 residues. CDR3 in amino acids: CASSQDLDSIYEQYF. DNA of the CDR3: TGTGCCAGCAGCCAAGATTTGGACTCAATCTACGAGCAGTACTTC.

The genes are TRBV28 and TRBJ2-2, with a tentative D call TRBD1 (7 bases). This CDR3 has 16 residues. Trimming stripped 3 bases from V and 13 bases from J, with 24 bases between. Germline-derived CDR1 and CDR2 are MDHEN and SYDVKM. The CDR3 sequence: CASSFGRGVIVSGLFF. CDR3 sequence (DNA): TGTGCCAGCAGTTTCGGCAGGGGGGTAATCGTGTCAGGGCTGTTTTTT.

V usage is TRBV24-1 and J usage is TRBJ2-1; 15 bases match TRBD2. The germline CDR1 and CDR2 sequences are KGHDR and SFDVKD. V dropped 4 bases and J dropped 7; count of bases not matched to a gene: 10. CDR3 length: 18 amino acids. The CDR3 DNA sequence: TGTGCCACCAGTGACCCGAAACGGACTAGCGGGGGGGTAAATGAGCAGTTCTTC. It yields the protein CATSDPKRTSGGVNEQFF.

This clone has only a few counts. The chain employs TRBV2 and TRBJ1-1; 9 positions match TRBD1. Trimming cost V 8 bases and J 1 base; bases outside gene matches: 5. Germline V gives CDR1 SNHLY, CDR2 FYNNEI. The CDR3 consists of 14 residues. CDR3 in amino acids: CASHWGQGNTEAFF. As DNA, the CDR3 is TGTGCCAGCCACTGGGGACAGGGGAACACTGAAGCTTTCTTT.

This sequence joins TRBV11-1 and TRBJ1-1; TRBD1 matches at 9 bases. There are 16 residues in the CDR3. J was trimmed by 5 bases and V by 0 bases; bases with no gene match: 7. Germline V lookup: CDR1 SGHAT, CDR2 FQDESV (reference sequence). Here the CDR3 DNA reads TGTGCCAGCAGCTTAGCATTAGGGACAGGGAGGACTGAAGCTTTCTTT. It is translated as CASSLALGTGRTEAFF. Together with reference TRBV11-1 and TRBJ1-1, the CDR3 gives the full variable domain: EAEVAQSPRYKITEKSQAVAFWCDPISGHATLYWYRQILGQGPELLVQFQDESVVDDSQLPKDRFSAERLKGVDSTLKIQPAELGDSAMYLCASSLALGTGRTEAFFGQGTRLTVV.

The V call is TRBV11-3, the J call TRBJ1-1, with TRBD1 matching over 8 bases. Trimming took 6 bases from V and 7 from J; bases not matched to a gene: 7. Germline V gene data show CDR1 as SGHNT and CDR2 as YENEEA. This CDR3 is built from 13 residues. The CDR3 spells CASSSRQGIEAFF. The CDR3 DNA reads TGTGCCAGCAGTTCCAGACAGGGGATTGAAGCTTTCTTT.

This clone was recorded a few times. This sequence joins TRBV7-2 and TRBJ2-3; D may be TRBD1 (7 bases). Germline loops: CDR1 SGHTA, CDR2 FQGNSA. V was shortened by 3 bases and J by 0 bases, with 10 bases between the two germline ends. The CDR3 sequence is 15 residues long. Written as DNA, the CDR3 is TGTGCCAGCAGCTTTCAGGGGGGAAGCACAGATACGCAGTATTTT. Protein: CASSFQGGSTDTQYF.

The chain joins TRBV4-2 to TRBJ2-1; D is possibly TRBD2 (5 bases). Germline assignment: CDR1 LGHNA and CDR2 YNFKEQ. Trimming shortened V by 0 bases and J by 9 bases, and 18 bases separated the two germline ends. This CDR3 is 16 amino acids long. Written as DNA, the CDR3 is TGTGCCAGCAGCCAAGATCAGGCTAGCCCATGGGGTGAGCAGTTCTTC. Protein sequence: CASSQDQASPWGEQFF.

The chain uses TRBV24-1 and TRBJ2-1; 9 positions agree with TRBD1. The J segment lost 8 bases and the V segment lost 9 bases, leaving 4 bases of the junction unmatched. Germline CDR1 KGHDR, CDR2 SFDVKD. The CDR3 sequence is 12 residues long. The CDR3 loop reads CATADRGHEQFF. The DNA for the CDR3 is TGTGCCACCGCGGACAGGGGACATGAGCAGTTCTTC.

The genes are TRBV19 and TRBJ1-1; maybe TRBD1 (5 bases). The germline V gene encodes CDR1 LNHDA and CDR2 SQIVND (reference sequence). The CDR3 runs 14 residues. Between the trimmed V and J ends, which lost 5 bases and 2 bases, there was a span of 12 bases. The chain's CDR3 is CASSPRGTNTEAFF. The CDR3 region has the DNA TGTGCCAGTAGTCCCCGCGGGACTAACACTGAAGCTTTCTTT.

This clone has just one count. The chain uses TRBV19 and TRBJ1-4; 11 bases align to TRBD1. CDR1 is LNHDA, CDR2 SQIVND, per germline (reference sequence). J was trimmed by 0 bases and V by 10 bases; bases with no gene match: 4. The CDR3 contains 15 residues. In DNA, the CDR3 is TGTGCCACTGGACAGGGGGCTTCAACTAATGAAAAACTGTTTTTT. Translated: CATGQGASTNEKLFF.

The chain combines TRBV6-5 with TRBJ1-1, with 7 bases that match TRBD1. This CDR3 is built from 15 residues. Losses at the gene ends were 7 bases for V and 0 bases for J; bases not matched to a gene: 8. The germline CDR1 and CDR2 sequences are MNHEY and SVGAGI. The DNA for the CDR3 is TGTGCCAGCATTAGACAGGGCTCCATGAACACTGAAGCTTTCTTT. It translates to CASIRQGSMNTEAFF.

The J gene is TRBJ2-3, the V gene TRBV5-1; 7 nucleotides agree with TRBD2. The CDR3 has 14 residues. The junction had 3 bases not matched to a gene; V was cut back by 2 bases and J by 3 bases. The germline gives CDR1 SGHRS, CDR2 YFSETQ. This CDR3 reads CASSLGSGTDTQYF. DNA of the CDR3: TGCGCCAGCAGCTTAGGTAGCGGGACAGATACGCAGTATTTT.

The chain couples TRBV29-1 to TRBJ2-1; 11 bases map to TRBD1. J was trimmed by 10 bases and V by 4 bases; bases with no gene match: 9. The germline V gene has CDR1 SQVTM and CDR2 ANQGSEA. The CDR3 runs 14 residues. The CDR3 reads CSVVSGTGGDEQFF. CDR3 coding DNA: TGCAGCGTTGTGTCCGGGACAGGGGGAGACGAGCAGTTCTTC.

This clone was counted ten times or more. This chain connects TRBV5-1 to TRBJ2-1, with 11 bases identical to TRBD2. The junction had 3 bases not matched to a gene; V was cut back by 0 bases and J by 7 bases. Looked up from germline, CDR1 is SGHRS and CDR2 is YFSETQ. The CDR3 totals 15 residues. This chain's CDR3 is CASSLVSSGRNEQFF. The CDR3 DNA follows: TGCGCCAGCAGCTTGGTGTCTAGCGGGAGGAATGAGCAGTTCTTC.

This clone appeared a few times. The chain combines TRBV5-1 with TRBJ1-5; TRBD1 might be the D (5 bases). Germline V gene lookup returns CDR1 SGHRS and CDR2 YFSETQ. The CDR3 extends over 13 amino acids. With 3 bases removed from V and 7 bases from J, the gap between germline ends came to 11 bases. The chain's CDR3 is CASSWGDGQPQHF. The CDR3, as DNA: TGCGCCAGCAGCTGGGGGGATGGACAGCCCCAGCATTTT.